These 2 T cell receptor beta chains share one sample of origin, sequenced in a study of human T cells and chemical hapten exposure. Documented time point: patch test 1, 2 weeks after DPC sensitization. Stated treatment: therapeutic diphenylcyclopropenone sensitization with weekly scalp DPC. TCRdb reprocessed the RACE reads via MiXCR and lists one record per CDR3 protein. The sample includes tens of thousands of distinct CDR3 sequences, roughly 9.2% of them seen just once. This sample comprised whole blood, obtained in connection with sensitization to the hapten diphenylcyclopropenone (DPC). These receptors all come from a woman between 40 and 50 years old with alopecia areata. Some clones in this sample may be carry-over from other donors' samples.

The chain is built from TRBV20-1 and TRBJ2-1; 8 nucleotides agree with TRBD2. V lost 5 bases to trimming and J lost 2 bases; unmatched junction nucleotides: 5. The CDR3 runs 14 residues. CDR1 DFQATT and CDR2 SNEGSKA come from the germline V gene (reference sequence). CDR3 residues: CSASTGGPYNEQFF. CDR3 nucleotides: TGCAGTGCTTCAACGGGGGGGCCCTACAATGAGCAGTTCTTC.

This clonotype was recorded many times. The J gene is TRBJ2-1, the V gene TRBV15; a weak D match, TRBD2 (5 bases). CDR3 length equals 16 residues. Per the germline V gene, CDR1 is LNHNV and CDR2 is YYDKDF (reference sequence). Trimming took 0 bases from V and 3 from J, leaving 12 bases between them. The CDR3 is CATSREPRGFYNEQFF. The CDR3 DNA is TGTGCCACCAGCAGAGAGCCCCGAGGGTTCTACAATGAGCAGTTCTTC.